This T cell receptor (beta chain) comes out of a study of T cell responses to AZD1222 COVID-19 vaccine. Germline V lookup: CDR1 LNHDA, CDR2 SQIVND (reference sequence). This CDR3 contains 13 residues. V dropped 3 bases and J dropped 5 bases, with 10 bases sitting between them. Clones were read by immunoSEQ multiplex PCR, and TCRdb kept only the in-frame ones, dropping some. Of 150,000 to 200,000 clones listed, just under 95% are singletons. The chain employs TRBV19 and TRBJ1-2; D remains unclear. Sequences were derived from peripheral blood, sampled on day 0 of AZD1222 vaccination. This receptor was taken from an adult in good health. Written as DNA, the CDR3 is TGTGCCAGTAGTATGGGCAGCGAGTATGGCTACACCTTC. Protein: CASSMGSEYGYTF.